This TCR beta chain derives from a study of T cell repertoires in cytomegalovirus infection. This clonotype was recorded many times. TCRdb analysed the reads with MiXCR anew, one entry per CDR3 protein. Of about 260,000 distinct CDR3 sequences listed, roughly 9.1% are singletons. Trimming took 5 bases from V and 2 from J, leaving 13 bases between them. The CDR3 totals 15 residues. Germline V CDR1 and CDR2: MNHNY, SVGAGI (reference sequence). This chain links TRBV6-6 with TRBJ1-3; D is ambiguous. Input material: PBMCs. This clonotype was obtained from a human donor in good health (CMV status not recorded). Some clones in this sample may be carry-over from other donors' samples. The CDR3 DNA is TGTGCCAGCAGTATGGATGGGAGGGCTGGAAACACCATATATTTT. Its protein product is CASSMDGRAGNTIYF.